The 3 T cell receptor beta chains listed next were all sequenced from one sample in a study of cytomegalovirus exposure and HLA in healthy donors. Primers included in the PCR were 60 Vbeta and 13 Jbeta primers. Generated by immunoSEQ multiplex PCR, the TCRdb table keeps only in-frame clones and is missing some. The sample consists of tens of thousands of clones, under 85% of them appearing once. Specimen: PBMCs. These TCRs come from a man aged 45-60 years in good health and CMV-seropositive.

The chain joins TRBV6-5 to TRBJ1-3; D is uncertain. The germline CDR1 and CDR2 sequences are MNHEY and SVGAGI. Trimming stripped 7 bases from V and 4 bases from J, with 8 bases between. The CDR3 has 12 residues. CDR3 in amino acids: CASTNGGNTIYF. The DNA for the CDR3 is TGTGCCAGCACCAACGGGGGAAACACCATATATTTT.

The chain has TRBV10-1 and TRBJ2-5; D not certain. The end of the DNA fits TRBJ2-7 better, so the J call may be wrong. The germline V gene encodes CDR1 WNHNN and CDR2 SYGVQD (reference sequence). The CDR3 is made up of 12 amino acids. For the CDR3, the DNA is TGCGCCAGCAGAGGCCCCGTGGGCGAGCAGTACTTC. It encodes CASRGPVGEQYF.

This clone has only one observation. The V gene is TRBV27, the J gene TRBJ2-1; possibly TRBD1 for D (6 bases). Germline CDR1 is MNHEY and CDR2 is SMNVEV (reference sequence). CDR3 length: 14 residues. V was shortened by 2 bases and J by 8 bases, with 13 bases between the two germline ends. The CDR3 spells CASSLRGSKDEQFF. For the CDR3, the DNA is TGTGCCAGCAGTTTAAGGGGGAGTAAGGATGAGCAGTTCTTC.